This TCR beta chain was obtained from a study of OX40 agonist ivuxolimab in advanced cancers. Looking at the study overall: Melanoma, hepatocellular carcinoma, head and neck or renal cell cancer occurred in dose-escalation patients.

Sequencing was performed with immunoSEQ multiplex PCR; in TCRdb, only in-frame clones are kept and a portion is missing. The sample yields approximately 100,000 clones, approximately 90% seen once. The ends were cut back, 2 bases at V and 2 bases at J, with 10 bases in the middle. The germline V gene encodes CDR1 SGHRS and CDR2 YFSETQ. The CDR3 has 15 residues. Samples were taken at baseline and on day 1 of cycles 4 and 7. This sequence was found in an adult with an advanced solid tumor such as melanoma, head and neck, liver or kidney cancer. The gene calls are TRBV5-1 and TRBJ1-4; possibly TRBD1 for D (6 bases). The sample consisted of CD4+ or CD8+ T cells sorted from blood, taken in a trial of the OX40 agonist ivuxolimab. The DNA of the CDR3 is TGCGCCAGCAGCTTACAGGGTTCGACTAATGAAAAACTGTTTTTT. Translated, it gives CASSLQGSTNEKLFF.